Below, 26 T cell receptor beta chains from the same sample are listed, as sequenced in a study of CD8+ T cells in alopecia areata. Stated treatment: oral pan-JAK inhibitor, 5-10 mg twice daily. Extraction of RNA preceded its reverse transcription into cDNA, which served as the sequencing template. Sequencing was performed with immunoSEQ multiplex PCR; in TCRdb, only in-frame clones are kept and a portion is missing. The sample shows about 130,000 clones, roughly 54% of them seen only once. Specimen: CD8+ T cells sorted from blood, collected at week 4, from a patient treated with tofacitinib. The receptor set was obtained from a human donor with alopecia areata.

A few counts support this clone. The chain carries TRBV29-1 and TRBJ2-7; 7 bases are a match to TRBD1. From germline, CDR1 is SQVTM and CDR2 ANQGSEA. This CDR3 is built from 12 residues. J gave up 5 bases and V 6 bases, and 7 bases lay outside the gene matches. CDR3 nucleotides: TGCAGCGTACTACAGGGGAGCAACGAGCAGTACTTC. Translating it yields CSVLQGSNEQYF.

V and J are TRBV13 and TRBJ1-2; the D gene is possibly TRBD1 (6 bases). The CDR3 spans 17 residues. The ends were cut back, 5 bases at V and 3 bases at J, with 22 bases in the middle. CDR1 is PRHDT and CDR2 is FYEKMQ in the germline V gene (reference sequence). The CDR3 DNA reads TGTGCCAGCAGCCCCCTTAGGGGGATCACCTTGGACTATGGCTACACCTTC. The encoded protein is CASSPLRGITLDYGYTF.

This rearrangement joins TRBV6-5 to TRBJ1-6; D not resolved. Germline CDR1 MNHEY, CDR2 SVGAGI. The CDR3 is 14 amino acids. V was clipped by 0 bases and J by 13 bases, with 13 bases between them. The CDR3 region has the DNA TGTGCCAGCAGTTACTCAGGGCCGGAGGGCCCCCTCCACTTT. It is translated as CASSYSGPEGPLHF.

This clone came up a few times. The J gene is TRBJ2-6, the V gene TRBV5-1, with 7 bases fitting TRBD1. CDR3 length equals 17 residues. CDR1 is SGHRS, CDR2 YFSETQ, per germline. With V trimmed by 6 bases and J by 0 bases, 9 bases remained unmatched. The CDR3 coding sequence is TGCGCCAGCAATGCCCAGGGGGAAGTCTCTGGGGCCAACGTCCTGACTTTC. Translation gives CASNAQGEVSGANVLTF.

The gene calls are TRBV9 and TRBJ2-1, with D perhaps TRBD2 (6 bases). Trimming pared 8 bases from V and 0 bases from J, leaving 9 bases between. Germline V gene data show CDR1 as SGDLS and CDR2 as YYNGEE. The CDR3 length is 13 residues. The CDR3 loop reads CASDGGSYNEQFF. CDR3 nucleotide sequence: TGTGCCAGTGACGGGGGCTCCTACAATGAGCAGTTCTTC.

This chain connects TRBV9 to TRBJ2-6; no definite D call. This CDR3 has 18 amino acids. CDR1 is SGDLS, CDR2 YYNGEE, per germline. Trimming removed 0 bases from V and 1 base from J, with 14 bases in between. The CDR3 loop reads CASSVAGDTRSGANVLTF. The CDR3 bases are TGTGCCAGCAGCGTAGCAGGAGACACCCGGTCTGGGGCCAACGTCCTGACTTTC.

This clone is a singleton in its sample. The genes are TRBV29-1 and TRBJ2-7; 9 positions match TRBD2. The CDR3 loop spans 13 amino acids. The V gene's germline CDR1 is SQVTM and CDR2 ANQGSEA. J was trimmed by 3 bases and V by 4 bases; bases with no gene match: 4. CDR3 amino acids: CSVGAGGFYEQYF. For the CDR3, the DNA is TGCAGCGTTGGAGCGGGGGGTTTCTACGAGCAGTACTTC.

The V gene is TRBV13, the J gene TRBJ2-5; no firm D call. V lost 5 bases and J 5 bases, leaving 15 bases between the germline ends. CDR3 size: 14 residues. Germline V gene lookup returns CDR1 PRHDT and CDR2 FYEKMQ (reference sequence). CDR3 sequence (DNA): TGTGCCAGCAGCCCCTGGGTTCACCCGGAGACCCAGTACTTC. This encodes CASSPWVHPETQYF.

The chain employs TRBV27 and TRBJ2-7, with D uncertain. From germline, CDR1 is MNHEY and CDR2 SMNVEV (reference sequence). CDR3 length: 14 residues. The germline V and J ends were trimmed by 2 bases and 3 bases, with 11 bases remaining between them. This CDR3 reads CASSLPTSNYEQYF. The CDR3 DNA is TGTGCCAGCAGTTTACCGACATCCAACTACGAGCAGTACTTC.

The genes are TRBV5-4 and TRBJ1-6; maybe TRBD1 (6 bases). The germline V and J ends were trimmed by 3 bases and 6 bases, with 10 bases remaining between them. In germline, CDR1 is SGHNT, CDR2 YYREEE (reference sequence). This CDR3 comprises 14 residues. The CDR3 loop reads CASSYREGNSPLHF. As DNA, the CDR3 is TGTGCCAGCAGCTACAGGGAGGGTAATTCACCCCTCCACTTT.

In its sample, this clone was seen once. The chain combines TRBV5-5 with TRBJ1-2, with D possibly matching TRBD1 (6 bases). The germline V gene encodes CDR1 SGHKS and CDR2 YYEKEE (reference sequence). The ends were cut back, 2 bases at V and 4 bases at J, with 15 bases in the middle. The CDR3 is made up of 15 amino acids. The CDR3 spells CASSLDPGQIYGYTF. CDR3 nucleotides: TGTGCCAGCAGCTTAGACCCTGGACAGATCTATGGCTACACCTTC. The whole variable domain, filled in from reference TRBV5-5 and TRBJ1-2, reads DAGVTQSPTHLIKTRGQQVTLRCSPISGHKSVSWYQQVLGQGPQFIFQYYEKEERGRGNFPDRFSARQFPNYSSELNVNALLLGDSALYLCASSLDPGQIYGYTFGSGTRLTVV.

This clone was picked up a small number of times. CDR3: CSGRGAYNEQFF. CDR3 in DNA: TGCAGCGGCCGGGGGGCCTACAATGAGCAGTTCTTC. V and J are TRBV29-1 and TRBJ2-1; TRBD2 aligns across 7 bases. The CDR3 totals 12 residues. J gave up 2 bases and V 7 bases, and 2 bases lay outside the gene matches. CDR1 SQVTM and CDR2 ANQGSEA come from the germline V gene.

The chain recombines TRBV5-4 with TRBJ1-6, with D uncertain. Trimming left V 0 bases short and J 7 bases short, with 2 bases between. Germline V CDR1 and CDR2: SGHNT, YYREEE (reference sequence). The CDR3 loop spans 12 amino acids. This CDR3 reads CASSLENSPLHF. The CDR3 DNA sequence: TGTGCCAGCAGCTTGGAGAATTCACCCCTCCACTTT.

This chain uses TRBV29-1 with TRBJ2-1; 10 nucleotides match TRBD1. Germline values: CDR1 SQVTM, CDR2 ANQGSEA. This CDR3 spans 14 amino acids. Trimming at V came to 8 bases and at J to 8 bases, leaving 12 bases not matched to a gene. CDR3 DNA sequence: TGCAGCACCAACGGGGGACAGGGGTGGGATGAGCAGTTCTTC. Translation gives CSTNGGQGWDEQFF.

This clone came up many times. This chain uses TRBV6-6 with TRBJ2-3; tentatively, D is TRBD2 (6 bases). Germline values: CDR1 MNHNY, CDR2 SVGAGI (reference sequence). The CDR3 is 16 residues long. V lost 0 bases, J lost 0 bases, and 10 bases lay in between. The CDR3 region is CASSYSLAASTDTQYF. In nucleotides, the CDR3 is TGTGCCAGCAGTTACTCGTTAGCGGCTAGCACAGATACGCAGTATTTT.

Only a few counts were recorded for this clone. This rearrangement joins TRBV14 to TRBJ2-3, with 7 bases aligning to TRBD1. The CDR3 runs 14 residues. CDR1 is SGHDN, CDR2 FVKESK, per germline. The V gene end was trimmed by 4 bases and the J gene end by 5 bases; junction bases not matched to a gene: 6. CDR3 amino acids: CASSLVNRGDTQYF. The CDR3 nucleotides are TGTGCCAGCAGCCTAGTTAACAGGGGAGATACGCAGTATTTT. Together with reference TRBV14 and TRBJ2-3, the CDR3 gives the full variable domain: EAGVTQFPSHSVIEKGQTVTLRCDPISGHDNLYWYRRVMGKEIKFLLHFVKESKQDESGMPNNRFLAERTGGTYSTLKVQPAELEDSGVYFCASSLVNRGDTQYFGPGTRLTVL.

The chain is built from TRBV2 and TRBJ2-1, with a weak D call TRBD1 (6 bases). Germline CDR1 reads SNHLY; CDR2 reads FYNNEI. The CDR3 totals 13 residues. Between the trimmed V and J ends, which lost 6 bases and 8 bases, there was a span of 14 bases. In DNA, the CDR3 is TGTGCCAGCAGGCTACAGGGATTGGATGAGCAGTTCTTC. Its translation: CASRLQGLDEQFF. Full variable domain (outside the CDR3, taken from reference TRBV2 and TRBJ2-1): EPEVTQTPSHQVTQMGQEVILRCVPISNHLYFYWYRQILGQKVEFLVSFYNNEISEKSEIFDDQFSVERPDGSNFTLKIRSTKLEDSAMYFCASRLQGLDEQFFGPGTRLTVL.

This rearrangement joins TRBV9 to TRBJ1-1; D uncertain. Germline-derived CDR1 and CDR2 are SGDLS and YYNGEE. The CDR3 consists of 15 residues. With 0 bases removed from V and 1 base from J, the gap between germline ends came to 10 bases. The CDR3 is CASSVGPMGNTEAFF. In nucleotides, the CDR3 is TGTGCCAGCAGCGTAGGCCCTATGGGGAACACTGAAGCTTTCTTT.

The chain combines TRBV11-2 with TRBJ2-2, with 9 bases identical to TRBD1. The CDR3 is made up of 16 amino acids. Per the germline V gene, CDR1 is SGHAT and CDR2 is FQNNGV. The V gene end was trimmed by 1 base and the J gene end by 6 bases; junction bases not matched to a gene: 6. The CDR3 nucleotides are TGTGCCAGCAGCTTAGTGGGACAGGGCTTTGCCGGGGAGCTGTTTTTT. It specifies CASSLVGQGFAGELFF.

The V call is TRBV7-3, the J call TRBJ2-4; maybe TRBD1 (6 bases). Trimming cost V 0 bases and J 4 bases, with 10 bases left between them. The CDR3 covers 15 residues. Germline CDR1 is SGHTA and CDR2 is FQGTGA. CDR3 DNA: TGTGCCAGCAGCTTAACGAACAGGGAGAAAAACATTCAGTACTTC. Translation gives CASSLTNREKNIQYF.

The rearrangement uses TRBV30 and TRBJ2-1, with TRBD1 identical over 9 bases. The CDR3 has 12 residues. Germline CDR1 reads GTSNPN; CDR2 reads SVGIG (reference sequence). V was clipped by 5 bases and J by 5 bases; unmatched bases: 1. The CDR3, as DNA: TGTGCCTGGGGGACAGGGCACAATGAGCAGTTCTTC. Protein: CAWGTGHNEQFF.

The chain uses TRBV11-2 and TRBJ1-4, with D uncertain. Germline assignment: CDR1 SGHAT and CDR2 FQNNGV. There are 12 residues in the CDR3. V dropped 5 bases and J dropped 10 bases, with 11 bases sitting between them. The DNA of the CDR3 is TGTGCCAGCAGCCCAGCGGGGTTAAAACTGTTTTTT. Its translation: CASSPAGLKLFF.

This clone was counted a few times. The chain couples TRBV6-5 to TRBJ2-5; D might be TRBD1 or TRBD2, each matching 6 bases. Per germline, CDR1 MNHEY and CDR2 SVGAGI. V lost 0 bases to trimming and J lost 5 bases, with 13 bases between them. The CDR3 length is 15 residues. The CDR3 loop reads CASSYSGGGGETQYF. DNA of the CDR3: TGTGCCAGCAGTTACTCCGGGGGCGGCGGGGAGACCCAGTACTTC.

The DNA for the CDR3 is TGTGCCATCAGTGACTCGCCCTCCGATCAGCCCCAGCATTTT. Protein: CAISDSPSDQPQHF. V is TRBV10-3 and J is TRBJ1-5; D remains ambiguous. The CDR3 totals 14 residues. Deletions cut 3 bases from V and 5 bases from J, with 11 bases between. Germline CDR1 and CDR2: ENHRY and SYGVKD.

This chain joins TRBV11-2 and TRBJ2-5; D is unresolved. Per the germline V gene, CDR1 is SGHAT and CDR2 is FQNNGV. V gave up 6 bases and J gave up 0 bases, with 11 bases separating them. CDR3 length: 14 amino acids. The DNA for the CDR3 is TGTGCCAGCAGTCCCCCTAGGTACCAAGAGACCCAGTACTTC. Translated, it gives CASSPPRYQETQYF.

This CDR3 is CASSLGGGAPDTQYF. As DNA, the CDR3 is TGTGCCAGCAGCTTAGGAGGGGGGGCCCCAGATACGCAGTATTTT. V usage is TRBV13 and J usage is TRBJ2-3, with D possibly matching TRBD2 (7 bases). Germline V gene lookup returns CDR1 PRHDT and CDR2 FYEKMQ (reference sequence). The V gene lost 0 bases and the J gene lost 4 bases, with 11 bases spanning the gap. The CDR3 is 15 residues long.